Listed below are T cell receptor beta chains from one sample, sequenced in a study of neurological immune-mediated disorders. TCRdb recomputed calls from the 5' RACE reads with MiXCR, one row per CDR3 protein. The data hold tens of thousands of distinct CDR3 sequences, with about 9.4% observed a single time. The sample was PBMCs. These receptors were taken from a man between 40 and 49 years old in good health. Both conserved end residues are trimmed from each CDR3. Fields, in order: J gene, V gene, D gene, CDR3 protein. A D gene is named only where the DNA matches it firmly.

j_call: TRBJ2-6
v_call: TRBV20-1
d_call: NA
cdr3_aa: SARPLGTGPLSGANVLT

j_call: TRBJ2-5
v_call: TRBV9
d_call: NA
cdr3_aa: ASSVGGTGKTQY

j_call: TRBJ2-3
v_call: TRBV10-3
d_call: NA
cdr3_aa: AISESSGPSTDTQY

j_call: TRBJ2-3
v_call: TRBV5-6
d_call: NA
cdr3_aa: ASSSGPISAAPDTQY

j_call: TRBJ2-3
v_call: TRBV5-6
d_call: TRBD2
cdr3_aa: ASSLYLAGADTQY

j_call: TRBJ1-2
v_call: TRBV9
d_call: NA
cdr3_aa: ASSEGGWN

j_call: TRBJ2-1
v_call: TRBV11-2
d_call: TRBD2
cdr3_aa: ASSRPGLAKHNEQF

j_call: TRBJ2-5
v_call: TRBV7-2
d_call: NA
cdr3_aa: ASGPGGIQETQY

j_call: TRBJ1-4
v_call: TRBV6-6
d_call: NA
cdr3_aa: ASSYNEKLF

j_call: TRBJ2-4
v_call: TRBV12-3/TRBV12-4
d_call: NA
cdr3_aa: ASSFGADLNIQY

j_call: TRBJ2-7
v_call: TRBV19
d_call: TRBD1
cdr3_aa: AIPGQGDSYEQY

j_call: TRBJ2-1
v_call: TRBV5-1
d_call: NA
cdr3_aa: ASSLEGIRDRGADEQF

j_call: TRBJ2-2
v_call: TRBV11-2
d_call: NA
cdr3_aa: ASSFYICSAKALAGRNTGELF

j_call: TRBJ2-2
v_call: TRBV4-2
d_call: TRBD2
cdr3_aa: ASSQGGRALGELF

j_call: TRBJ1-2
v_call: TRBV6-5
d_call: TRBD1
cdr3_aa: ASSSGTAKGYT

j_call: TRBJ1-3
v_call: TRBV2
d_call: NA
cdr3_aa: ASSEALFGNTIY

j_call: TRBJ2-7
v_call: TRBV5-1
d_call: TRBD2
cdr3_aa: ASSLSLAGNNYEQY

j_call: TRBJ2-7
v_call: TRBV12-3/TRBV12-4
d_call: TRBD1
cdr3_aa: ASSLDRAYELY

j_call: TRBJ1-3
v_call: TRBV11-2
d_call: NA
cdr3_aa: ASSLEGSGYSGNTIY

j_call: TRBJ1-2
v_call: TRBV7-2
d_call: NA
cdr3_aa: ASSSGTPYGYT

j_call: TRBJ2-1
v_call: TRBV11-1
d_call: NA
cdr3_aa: ASSGGRREQF